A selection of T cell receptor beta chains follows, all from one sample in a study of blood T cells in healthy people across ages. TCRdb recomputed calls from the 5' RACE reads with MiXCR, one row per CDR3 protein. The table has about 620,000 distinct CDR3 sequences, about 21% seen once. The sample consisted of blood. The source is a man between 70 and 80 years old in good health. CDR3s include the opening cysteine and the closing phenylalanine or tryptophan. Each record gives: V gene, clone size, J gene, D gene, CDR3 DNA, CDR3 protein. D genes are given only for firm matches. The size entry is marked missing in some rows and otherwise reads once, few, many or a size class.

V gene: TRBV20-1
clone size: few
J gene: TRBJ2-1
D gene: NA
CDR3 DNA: TGCAGTGCTCGAGATGGGTCGTGGAAGGGAGTTGCTCACAATGAGCAGTTCTTC
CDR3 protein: CSARDGSWKGVAHNEQFF

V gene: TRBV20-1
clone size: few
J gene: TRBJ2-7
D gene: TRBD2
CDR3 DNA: TGCAGTGCTAGGCCGGCGACTAGCGGCCCCTACGAGCAGTACTTC
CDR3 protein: CSARPATSGPYEQYF

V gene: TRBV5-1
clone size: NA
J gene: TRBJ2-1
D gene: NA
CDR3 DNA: TGCGCCAGCAGCAGGGGCGGGACGCAAAATGAGCAGTTCTTC
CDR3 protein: CASSRGGTQNEQFF

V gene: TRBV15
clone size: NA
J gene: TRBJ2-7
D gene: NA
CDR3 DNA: TGTGCCACCAGTAGCCTAAGAGACAAATCCTACGAGCAGTACTTC
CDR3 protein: CATSSLRDKSYEQYF

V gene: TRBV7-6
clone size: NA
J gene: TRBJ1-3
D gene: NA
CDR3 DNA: TGTGCCAGCAGCTTGGGGGCTGGAAACACCATATATTTT
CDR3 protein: CASSLGAGNTIYF

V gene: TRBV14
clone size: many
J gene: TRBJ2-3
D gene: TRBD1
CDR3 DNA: TGTGCCAGCAGCCTCCGGGACAGAGGAGATACGCAGTATTTT
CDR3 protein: CASSLRDRGDTQYF

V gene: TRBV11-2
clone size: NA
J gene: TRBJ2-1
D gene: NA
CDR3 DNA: TGTGCCAGCAGCACCGGGACCTCCTACAATGAGCAGTTCTTC
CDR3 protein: CASSTGTSYNEQFF

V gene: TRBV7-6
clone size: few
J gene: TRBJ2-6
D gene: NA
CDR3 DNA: TGTGCCAGCAGCTTGAGTGCCCCGGATCCAGTGGCTGGGGCCAACGTCCTGACTTTC
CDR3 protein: CASSLSAPDPVAGANVLTF

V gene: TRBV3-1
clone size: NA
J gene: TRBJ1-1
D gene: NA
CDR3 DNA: TGTGCCAGCAGCCATCGACAGGCCCACACTGAAGCTTTCTTT
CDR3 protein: CASSHRQAHTEAFF

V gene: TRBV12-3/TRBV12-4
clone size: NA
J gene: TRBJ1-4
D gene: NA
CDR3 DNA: TGTGCCAGCAGTTTTTCAGGGGTCCGTGAAAAACTGTTTTTT
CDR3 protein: CASSFSGVREKLFF

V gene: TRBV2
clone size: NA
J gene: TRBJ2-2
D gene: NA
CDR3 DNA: TGTGCCAGCAGTTCAGGGAAGTGGACCACCGGGGAGCTGTTTTTT
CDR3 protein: CASSSGKWTTGELFF

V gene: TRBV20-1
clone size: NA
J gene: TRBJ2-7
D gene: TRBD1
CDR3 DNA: TGCAGTGCTCGACAGGGGAGAAGCTACGAGCAGTACTTC
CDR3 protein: CSARQGRSYEQYF

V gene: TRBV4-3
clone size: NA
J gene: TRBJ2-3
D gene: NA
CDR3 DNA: TGCGCCAGCAGCCAAGATTACGGTTCAGGTCCACCCACAGATACGCAGTATTTT
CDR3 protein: CASSQDYGSGPPTDTQYF

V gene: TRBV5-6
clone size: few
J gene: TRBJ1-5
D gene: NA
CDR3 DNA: TGTGCCAGCAGCTTAGACCCCCAATCTCCCCAGCATTTT
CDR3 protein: CASSLDPQSPQHF

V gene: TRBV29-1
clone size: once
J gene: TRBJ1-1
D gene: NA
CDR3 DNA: TGCAGCGTTGAAGGGAGACGATTTAACACTGAAGCTTTCTTT
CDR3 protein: CSVEGRRFNTEAFF

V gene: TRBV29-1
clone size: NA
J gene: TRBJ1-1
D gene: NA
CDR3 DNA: TGCAGCGTTGAACTACAGCGTAACACTGAAGCTTTCTTT
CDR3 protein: CSVELQRNTEAFF

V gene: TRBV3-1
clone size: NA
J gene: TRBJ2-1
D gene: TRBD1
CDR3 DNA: TGTGCCAGCAGCCTGAACTTGGACAGGGATGAGCAGTTCTTC
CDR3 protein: CASSLNLDRDEQFF

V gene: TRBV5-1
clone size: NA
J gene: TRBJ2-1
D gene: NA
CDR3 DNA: TGCGCCAGCAGCTTCAAGGCGGGCAATGAGCAGTTCTTC
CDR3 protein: CASSFKAGNEQFF

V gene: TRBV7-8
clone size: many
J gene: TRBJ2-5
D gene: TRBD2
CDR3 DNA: TGTGCCAGCAGACGCGGACTAGCGGGAGTGGAGACCCAGTACTTC
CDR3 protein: CASRRGLAGVETQYF

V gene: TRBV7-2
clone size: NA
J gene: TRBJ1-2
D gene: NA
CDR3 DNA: TGTGCCCTAAGATTACTAGATAACTATGGCTACACCTTC
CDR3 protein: CALRLLDNYGYTF

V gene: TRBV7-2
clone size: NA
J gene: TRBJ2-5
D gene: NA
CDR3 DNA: TGTGCCAGCAGCTACCTCGGGGCCGAGACCCAGTACTTC
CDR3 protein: CASSYLGAETQYF

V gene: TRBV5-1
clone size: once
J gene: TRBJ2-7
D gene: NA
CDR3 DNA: TGCGCCAGCAGCGCAGCGGGCGAGCAGTACTTC
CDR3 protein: CASSAAGEQYF

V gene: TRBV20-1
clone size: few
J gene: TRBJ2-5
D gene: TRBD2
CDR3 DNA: TGCAGTGCTAGAGATCCAGGTAGCGGGCACCAAGAGACCCAGTACTTC
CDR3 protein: CSARDPGSGHQETQYF

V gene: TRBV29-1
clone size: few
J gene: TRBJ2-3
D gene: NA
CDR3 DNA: TGCAGCGTTCCCCGGGACATCTCTAGCACAGATACGCAGTATTTT
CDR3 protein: CSVPRDISSTDTQYF

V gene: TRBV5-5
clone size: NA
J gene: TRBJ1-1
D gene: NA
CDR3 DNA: TGTGCCAGCAGCTTGGAGAGAGCCTTGAACACTGAAGCTTTCTTT
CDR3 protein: CASSLERALNTEAFF

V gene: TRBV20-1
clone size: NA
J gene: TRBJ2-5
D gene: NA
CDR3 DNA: TGCAGTGCTAGGTTTAAAGAGACCCAGTACTTC
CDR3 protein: CSARFKETQYF

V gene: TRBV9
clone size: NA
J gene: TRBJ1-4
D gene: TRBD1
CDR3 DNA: TGTGCCAGCAGCGCTGGGACAGGGGTGTCAACTAATGAAAAACTGTTTTTT
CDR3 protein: CASSAGTGVSTNEKLFF

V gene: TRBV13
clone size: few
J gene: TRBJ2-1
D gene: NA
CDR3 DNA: TGTGCCAGCAGCCCCGCAGGCCTGGATATTCACAATGAGCAGTTCTTC
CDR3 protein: CASSPAGLDIHNEQFF

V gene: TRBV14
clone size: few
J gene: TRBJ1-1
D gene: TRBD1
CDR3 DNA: TGTGCCAGCAGCCAAGACCGGGACAGGAACACTGAAGCTTTCTTT
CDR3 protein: CASSQDRDRNTEAFF

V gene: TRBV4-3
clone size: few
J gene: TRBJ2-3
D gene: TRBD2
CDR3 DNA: TGCGCCAGCAGCCAAGAAATACTAGCGGGAGGTAGGTCCCGAAGCACAGATACGCAGTATTTT
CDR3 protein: CASSQEILAGGRSRSTDTQYF

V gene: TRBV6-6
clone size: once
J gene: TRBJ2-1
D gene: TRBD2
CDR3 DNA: TGTGCCAGCAGTTACACCAAGACTAGCGGGAAAGATGATGAGCAGTTCTTC
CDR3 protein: CASSYTKTSGKDDEQFF

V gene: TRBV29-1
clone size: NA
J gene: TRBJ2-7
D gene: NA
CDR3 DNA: TGCAGCGTTGAAGAAACAGTAGGGCTCGAGCAGTACTTC
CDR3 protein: CSVEETVGLEQYF

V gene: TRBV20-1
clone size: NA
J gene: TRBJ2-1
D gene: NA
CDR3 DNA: TGCAGTGTCCGAGGGACAAGCCCTTACAATGAGCAGTTCTTC
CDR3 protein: CSVRGTSPYNEQFF

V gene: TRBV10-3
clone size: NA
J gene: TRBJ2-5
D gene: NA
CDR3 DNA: TGTGCCTCCCAGGGGGGCCGAGATTTTGAGACCCAGTACTTC
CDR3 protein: CASQGGRDFETQYF

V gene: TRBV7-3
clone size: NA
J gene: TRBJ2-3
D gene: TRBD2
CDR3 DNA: TGTGCCAGCAGCCCGACGACTAGCGGGAAAACCACAGATACGCAGTATTTT
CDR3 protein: CASSPTTSGKTTDTQYF

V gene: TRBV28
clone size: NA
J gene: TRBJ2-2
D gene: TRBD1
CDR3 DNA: TGTGCCAGCAGACAGGACAGGGGCGGCACCGGGGGGCTGTTTTTT
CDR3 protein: CASRQDRGGTGGLFF

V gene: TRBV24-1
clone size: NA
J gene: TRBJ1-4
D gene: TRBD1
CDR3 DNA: TGTGCCACCAGTGACAAGGACAGGTCTGCAACTAATGAAAAACTGTTTTTT
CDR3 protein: CATSDKDRSATNEKLFF

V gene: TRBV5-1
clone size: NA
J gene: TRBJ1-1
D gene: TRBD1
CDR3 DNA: TGCGCCAGCAGCTTCCGGACAGGGCCCACTGAAGCTTCCTTT
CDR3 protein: CASSFRTGPTEASF

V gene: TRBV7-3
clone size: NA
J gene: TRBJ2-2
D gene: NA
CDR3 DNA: TGTGCCAGCAGCTCTCAAGGCGGGACCGGGGAGCTGTTTTTT
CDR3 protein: CASSSQGGTGELFF

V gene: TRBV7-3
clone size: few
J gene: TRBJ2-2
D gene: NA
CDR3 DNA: TGTGCCAGCAGCGAACAGGGTTCGAGCACCGGGGAGCTGTTTTTT
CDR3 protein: CASSEQGSSTGELFF

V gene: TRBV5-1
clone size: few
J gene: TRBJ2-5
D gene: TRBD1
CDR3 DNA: TGCGCCAGCAGCTTGGGGGGACAGGGATCCCAAGAGACCCAGTACTTC
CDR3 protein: CASSLGGQGSQETQYF

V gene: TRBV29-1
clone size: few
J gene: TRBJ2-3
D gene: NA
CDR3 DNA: TGCAGCGTTGAACAGGGTCCAGATACGCAGTATTTT
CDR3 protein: CSVEQGPDTQYF

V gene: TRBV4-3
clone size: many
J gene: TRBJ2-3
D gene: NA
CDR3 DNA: TGCGCCAGCAGCCAAGATGCCCGGGGAGGGGGAGATACGCAGTATTTT
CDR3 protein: CASSQDARGGGDTQYF

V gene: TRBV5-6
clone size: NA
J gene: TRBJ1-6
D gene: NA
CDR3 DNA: TGTGCCAGCAGCTTGAACAGCAATAATTCACCCCTCCACTTT
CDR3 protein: CASSLNSNNSPLHF

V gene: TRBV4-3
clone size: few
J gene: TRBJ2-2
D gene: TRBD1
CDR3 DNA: TGCGCCAGCAGCACAGGGACAGCGACTACCGGGGAGCTGTTTTTT
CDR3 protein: CASSTGTATTGELFF

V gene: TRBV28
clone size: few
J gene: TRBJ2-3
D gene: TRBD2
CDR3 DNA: TGTGCCAGCAGCTCTACTAGCGGGAGTCGCACAGATACGCAGTATTTT
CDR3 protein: CASSSTSGSRTDTQYF

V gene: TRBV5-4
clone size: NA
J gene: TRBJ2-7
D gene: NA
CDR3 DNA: TGTGCCAGCACCAGGGGTGCGTCCTACGAGCAGTACTTC
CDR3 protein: CASTRGASYEQYF

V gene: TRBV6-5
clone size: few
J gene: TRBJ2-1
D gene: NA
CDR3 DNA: TGTGCCAGCAGTTACCGGGGGCTGGGTGAGCAGTTCTTC
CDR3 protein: CASSYRGLGEQFF

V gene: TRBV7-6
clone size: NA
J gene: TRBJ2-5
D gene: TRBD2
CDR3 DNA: TGTGCCAGCAGCTTAATCGCGGGAGGCGCCTTCCAAGAGACCCAGTACTTC
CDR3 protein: CASSLIAGGAFQETQYF

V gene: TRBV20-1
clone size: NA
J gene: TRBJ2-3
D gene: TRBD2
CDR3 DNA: TGCAGTGTTGACCGGACTAGCGGGAGCAATACGCAGTATTTT
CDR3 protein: CSVDRTSGSNTQYF